This TCR beta chain was sequenced during a study of early T cells in non-severe SARS-CoV-2 infection. The overall study: Sequencing of bulk RNA from unsorted whole blood was done, without chain pairing.

This clonotype was seen at least ten times. No antigen is known for it. Unique molecular identifiers (one per individual cDNA molecule) were attached. From the 5' RACE reads, TCRdb called clonotypes with MiXCR, one entry per CDR3 protein. The profile covers more than 90,000 distinct CDR3 sequences, with roughly 13% appearing a single time and 2% to 2.5% taken by the ten largest. Trimming cost V 8 bases and J 2 bases, with 4 bases left between them. CDR3 length: 12 amino acids. CDR1 and CDR2 from the germline V gene are MDHEN and SYDVKM. Study-level findings and limits: Matching results from VDJdb favored anti-spike CD8 responses, leaving private and CD4 specificities undetected.

The sequenced material came from whole blood. J is TRBJ2-6 and V is TRBV28, with unresolved D. The sequence derives from an adult who was a healthcare worker with PCR-confirmed SARS-CoV-2 infection or an uninfected control (not recorded which). CDR3 loop: CASRPGANVLTF. CDR3 bases: TGTGCCAGCCGTCCTGGGGCCAACGTCCTGACTTTC.